This T cell receptor (beta chain) was sequenced in a study of T cells in severe cutaneous drug reactions. As for the study in general: Culprit drug assignment used the Naranjo algorithm and the ALDEN algorithm.

CDR3 length equals 15 residues. CDR1 MNHNS and CDR2 SASEGT come from the germline V gene. This clonotype is classed as medium-sized by frequency. Its specificity is not known. Study findings and constraints: Blister cells averaged around 31% and PBMC 4% to 5% TRBV12-4 in carbamazepine-induced Stevens-Johnson syndrome or toxic epidermal necrolysis patients.

The patients sequenced had a carbamazepine-induced Stevens-Johnson syndrome or toxic epidermal necrolysis reaction. The iRepertoire multiplex PCR system with TCR subtype-specific primers built both bulk and single-cell libraries. One entry per CDR3 protein, without DNA, is what TCRdb gives after re-calling the multiplex PCR reads. The sample table sets out approximately 5,800 distinct CDR3 sequences. The receptor's source is a human donor with a severe cutaneous adverse drug reaction. Sequencing was done on a sample of PBMCs. V usage is TRBV6-1 and J usage is TRBJ2-1; lacking DNA, the TRBD2 call made by TCRdb goes unchecked. CDR3 sequence: CASMSRTSGLNEQFF.